This T cell receptor beta chain emerged from a study of blood T cell repertoires in COVID-19. V lost 0 bases and J 5 bases, leaving 8 bases between the germline ends. The germline V gene has CDR1 MGHRA and CDR2 YSYEKL. There are 13 residues in the CDR3. Measured with immunoSEQ multiplex PCR; TCRdb has only the in-frame clones, and not every one. Of 150,000 or so clones listed, around 89% are singletons. This receptor was identified in a man in his sixties with COVID-19, enrolled during active disease. The material sequenced was peripheral blood. The chain combines TRBV4-1 with TRBJ2-7, with D perhaps TRBD1 (5 bases). In DNA, the CDR3 is TGCGCCAGCAGCCAAGAGGGGCAGGACGAGCAGTACTTC. This translates into CASSQEGQDEQYF.